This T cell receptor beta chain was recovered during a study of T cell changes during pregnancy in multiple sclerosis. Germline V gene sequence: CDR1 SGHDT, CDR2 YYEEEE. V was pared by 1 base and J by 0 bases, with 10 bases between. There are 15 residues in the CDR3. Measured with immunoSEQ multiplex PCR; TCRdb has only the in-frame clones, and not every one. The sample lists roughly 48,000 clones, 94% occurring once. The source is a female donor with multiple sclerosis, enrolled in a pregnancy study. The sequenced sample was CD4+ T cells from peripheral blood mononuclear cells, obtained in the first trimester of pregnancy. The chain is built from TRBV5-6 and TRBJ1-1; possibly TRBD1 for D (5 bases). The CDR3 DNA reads TGTGCCAGCAGCTTGAACAGGCTACTGAACACTGAAGCTTTCTTT. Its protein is CASSLNRLLNTEAFF. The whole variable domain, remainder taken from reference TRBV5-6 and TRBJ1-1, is DAGVTQSPTHLIKTRGQQVTLRCSPKSGHDTVSWYQQALGQGPQFIFQYYEEEERQRGNFPDRFSGHQFPNYSSELNVNALLLGDSALYLCASSLNRLLNTEAFFGQGTRLTVV.